This T cell receptor beta chain was identified in a study of shared clonotypes between healthy human individuals. In the study overall: Sampling drew on donors who were a couple of women and three men aged 18 to 49. General study findings and limits: Naive subsets typically showed greater estimated richness than memory subsets. Even with large depth, rarefaction showed that sorted-subset sequencing was incomplete.

Naive CD8 cells were CD45RO-negative, positively selected for CCR7, excluding terminally differentiated effector memory CD45RA+ cells. An approximately 180 ng quantity of DNA, tens of thousands of T cell genomes, went into the sorted-subset replicate PCRs. Profiled with immunoSEQ multiplex PCR; TCRdb holds only in-frame clones, not every one. Among some 1,900,000 clones listed, approximately 94% were seen once. On this clone itself: Its antigen is unidentified.

The sequencing input was naive CD8+ T cells sorted from blood. The sequence derives from a man aged 18 to 30 in good health.

CDR3 in amino acids: CASSIEVREDRSREKLFF. The CDR3, as DNA: TGTGCCAGTAGTATAGAAGTCCGAGAGGACAGATCGAGGGAAAAACTGTTTTTT. J is TRBJ1-4 and V is TRBV19; a weak D match, TRBD1 (6 bases). Germline-derived CDR1 and CDR2 are LNHDA and SQIVND (reference sequence). The length of the CDR3 is 18 residues. Between the trimmed V and J ends, which lost 0 bases and 8 bases, there was a span of 22 bases. The whole variable domain, remainder taken from reference TRBV19 and TRBJ1-4, is DGGITQSPKYLFRKEGQNVTLSCEQNLNHDAMYWYRQDPGQGLRLIYYSQIVNDFQKGDIAEGYSVSREKKESFPLTVTSAQKNPTAFYLCASSIEVREDRSREKLFFGSGTQLSVL.